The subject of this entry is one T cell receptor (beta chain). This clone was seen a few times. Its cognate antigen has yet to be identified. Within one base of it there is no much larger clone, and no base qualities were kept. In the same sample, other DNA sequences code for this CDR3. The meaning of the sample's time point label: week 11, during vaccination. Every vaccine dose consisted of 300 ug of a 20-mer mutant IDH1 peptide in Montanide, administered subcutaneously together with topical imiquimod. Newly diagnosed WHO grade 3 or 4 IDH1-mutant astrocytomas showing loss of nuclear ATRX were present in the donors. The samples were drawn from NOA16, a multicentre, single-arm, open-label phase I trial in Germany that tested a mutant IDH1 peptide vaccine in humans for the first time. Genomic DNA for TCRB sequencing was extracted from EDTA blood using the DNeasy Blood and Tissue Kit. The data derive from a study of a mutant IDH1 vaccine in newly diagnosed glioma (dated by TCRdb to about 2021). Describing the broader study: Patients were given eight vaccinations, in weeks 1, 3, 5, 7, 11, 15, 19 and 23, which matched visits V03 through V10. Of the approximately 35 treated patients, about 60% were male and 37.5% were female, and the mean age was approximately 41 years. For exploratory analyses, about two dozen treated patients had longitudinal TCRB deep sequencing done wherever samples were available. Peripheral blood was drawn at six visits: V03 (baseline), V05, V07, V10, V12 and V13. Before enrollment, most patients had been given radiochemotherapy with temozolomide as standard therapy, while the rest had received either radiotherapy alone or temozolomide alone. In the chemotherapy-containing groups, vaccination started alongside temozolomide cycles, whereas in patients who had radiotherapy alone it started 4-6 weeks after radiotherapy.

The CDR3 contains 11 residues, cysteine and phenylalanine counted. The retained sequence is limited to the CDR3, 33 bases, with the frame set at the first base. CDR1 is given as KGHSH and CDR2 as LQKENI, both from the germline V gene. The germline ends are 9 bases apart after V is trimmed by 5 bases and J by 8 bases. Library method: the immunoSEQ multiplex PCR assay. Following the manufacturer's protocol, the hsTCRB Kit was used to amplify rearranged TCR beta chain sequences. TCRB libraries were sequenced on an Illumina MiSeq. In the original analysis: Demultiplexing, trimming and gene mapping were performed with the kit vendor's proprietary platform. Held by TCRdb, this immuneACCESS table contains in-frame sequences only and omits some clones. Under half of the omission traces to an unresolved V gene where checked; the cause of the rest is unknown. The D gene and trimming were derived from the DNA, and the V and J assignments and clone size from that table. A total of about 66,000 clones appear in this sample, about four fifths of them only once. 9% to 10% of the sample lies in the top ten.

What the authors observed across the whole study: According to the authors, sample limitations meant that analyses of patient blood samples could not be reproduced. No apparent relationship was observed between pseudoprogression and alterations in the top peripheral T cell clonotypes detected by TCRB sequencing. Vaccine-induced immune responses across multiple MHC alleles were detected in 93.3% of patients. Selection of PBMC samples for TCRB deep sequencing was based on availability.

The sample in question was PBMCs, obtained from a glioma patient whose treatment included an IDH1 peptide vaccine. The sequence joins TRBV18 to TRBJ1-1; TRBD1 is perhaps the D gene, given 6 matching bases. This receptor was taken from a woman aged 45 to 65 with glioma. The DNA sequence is TGTGCCAGCTCATCCAGGGGAGAAGCTTTCTTT. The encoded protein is CASSSRGEAFF.